The following is a TCR beta chain sequence with its context. This clone has only one observation. The antigen this receptor binds is unknown. Qualities for individual bases were not recorded, and no much larger clone is one base off. The data were obtained in a study of cytomegalovirus exposure and HLA in healthy donors (dated by TCRdb to about 2017). Context from the whole study: An earlier analysis of some 620 of the donors reported 276 Gb of sequence data and roughly 120 million unique TCR beta sequences obtained from roughly 170 million T cells. An early release that covered some 640 HLA-typed donors contained about 300 gigabases of sequencing data and about 84 million unique TCR sequences. The genetic ancestry cluster associated with self-reported Caucasian donors included around 76% of the 398 genotyped donors. The study was designed to test whether signatures of past pathogen exposure could be identified by cataloging public T cell receptors. Using immunosequencing, the study profiled T cell repertoires from fewer than 850 subjects and related those repertoires to cytomegalovirus serostatus. Along with the 666-subject first cohort, a separate validation cohort of over 90 different subjects was used. To predict cytomegalovirus infection status, the study combined high-throughput TCR immunosequencing, statistical association of individual TCRs with disease status, and machine learning. In a later analysis, previously published TCR beta repertoires from about 640 donors were re-analyzed and high-resolution HLA genotyping was added so that TCR occurrence patterns could be studied. Rather than drawing on any new phenotypic data, the later analysis identified candidate immune exposures from TCR beta sequences and the way those sequences occurred across donors. In an earlier analysis of roughly 540 of the donors, high-throughput TCR beta sequencing was used to judge whether each TCR beta V gene segment behaved as functional or pseudogenic. Donor age, sex, ethnicity and CMV serostatus were collected together with the repertoire data. A later genetic analysis used genome-wide SNP genotypes for about 60% of the roughly 700 donors, treating that subset as a discovery cohort. Every discovery cohort repertoire had been produced on one sequencing platform. HLA typing included class I and class II loci at four-digit resolution. The number of donors typed differed by locus, with about 629-630 for A, B, C, DRB1 and DQB1, 522 for DQA1, approximately 570 for DPA1, and some 450 for DPB1. Roughly five DR-DQ haplotypes were handled as single units for association and clustering because linkage in the cohort was strong. Among 398 genotyped donors of the cohort, an average of approximately 250,000 unique TCR beta nucleotide sequences were sequenced per donor, about a sixth of them non-productive.

What the research found in general, with its limitations: The presence/absence analyses assumed that sequencing depth was roughly uniform across donors, and that assumption may not be true. The sequencing pipeline was judged likely to have produced a cluster of highly shared sequence variants as a technical artifact. Because the 87-base-pair reads could not distinguish some IMGT-functional V segments, including TRBV6-2 and TRBV6-3, those segments were excluded. In a later analysis, around 17,000 TCR beta sequences were associated with specific HLA alleles at a false discovery rate of 0.05. An association between a missense DCLRE1C variant and V-gene and J-gene trimming of TCR beta chains was found in a later genetic analysis and replicated in an independent cohort. The study listed 164 TCR beta chains as associated with cytomegalovirus. Broadly in line with IMGT annotations, most TCR beta V segments showed up in productive rearrangements about 90% or about 30% of the time in an earlier analysis of several hundred of the donors. The authors suggested that the approach could potentially be generalized to other disease states and immunological phenotypes. According to a later analysis, parvovirus B19, influenza, CMV and Epstein-Barr virus appeared linked to several top co-occurrence clusters. Because some donors lacked HLA typing at each locus, the association tests relied only on the typed subset. A further reported finding was that TCR beta sequences accurately predicted the HLA-A and HLA-B alleles for most subjects in the first cohort. When HLA alleles, especially DR and DQ, strongly co-occurred, TCR associations were difficult to assign to individual alleles. The classifier was reported to diagnose cytomegalovirus status with high specificity and sensitivity in both the original and validation cohorts. Correlated functional status among segregating V segments might reflect linkage disequilibrium, but an unknown experimental factor could not be ruled out. In vitro tests confirmed that a few of the cytomegalovirus-associated TCR beta chains recognize cytomegalovirus antigens. A later analysis found that TCR association rates varied across HLA loci, with DRB1 alleles showing the most associated TCRs and HLA-C alleles the fewest. In a later analysis, most CMV-associated TCR beta chains were found to appear HLA-restricted, with HLA associations seemingly driven largely by CMV exposure. Because counts were too low, more than 15 rarely observed V segments, including chromosome 9 orphons, were excluded from the earlier analysis of around 640 of the donors. A later genetic analysis reported fewer N-insertions in productive TCRs among donors in an Asian-associated ancestry cluster than the roughly 690-donor mean. Most TCR sequences were observed very rarely across donors, whereas some public TCRs were present in many individuals. In a later analysis, HLA-associated TCR beta chains were found to be more clonally expanded and to have lower generation probabilities than equally common non-associated chains. Immune exposure information for the cohort was limited to CMV serostatus. Only TCR beta chains were sequenced in this cohort, and the absence of alpha or paired-chain data limited detectable features.

The cohort comprised more than 550 healthy bone marrow donors. At the time of sampling, all cohort members were nominally healthy, though unrecorded immune exposures were likely present. The donor was CMV seronegative and belonged to the group of around 400 seronegative cohort members. A peripheral blood sample was provided by each donor, and peripheral blood mononuclear cells were used for TCR beta sequencing. The Qiagen DNeasy Blood Extraction Kit was used to extract genomic DNA from the blood cell samples. The V and J ends are trimmed by 1 base and 1 base, leaving 11 bases between them. For CDR1 and CDR2, the germline V gene lists MGHRA and YSYEKL. The CDR3 holds 16 amino acids from the cysteine to the phenylalanine. Of all the DNA, just the CDR3 is kept, 48 bases in frame from base 1. Libraries were constructed by the immunoSEQ multiplex PCR assay. A mixture of 60 forward primers for TCR Vbeta segments and 13 reverse primers for TCR Jbeta segments was used in the multiplex PCR. A multiplex PCR assay on genomic DNA amplified the CDR3 region of rearranged TCR beta genes. Amplified TCR beta libraries were sequenced as 87-base-pair reads on the Illumina HiSeq System. As for how the authors treated the data: A later analysis counted about 80 million unique TCR beta chains across the 670 or so repertoires, and around 12 million of these chains were shared by at least two donors. A nearest-neighbor algorithm error-corrected the raw reads and collapsed the reads into unique sequences, merging closely related sequences to remove PCR and sequencing errors. Alignment of CDR3 sequences to IMGT reference sequences was used to assign V, D and J gene segments. For a sequence to be retained, a match of at least six nucleotides was required to both a V gene segment and a J gene segment. Rearrangements were classified as productive when the CDR3 lacked stop codons and remained in frame with V and J, and all other rearrangements were classified as non-productive. CDR3 was defined according to IMGT convention as the region running from the second conserved V-encoded cysteine to the conserved J-encoded phenylalanine. Sequences without an unambiguous match to a single V gene segment were excluded from the earlier analysis of about 630 of the donors. In an earlier analysis of more than 500 of the donors, a V segment was called functional when productive rearrangements were above 56.7%, and segregating when the standard deviation between donors exceeded 5%. A statistical classification framework was developed to diagnose cytomegalovirus status using the catalog of TCR beta chain sequences. In a later analysis, TCR nucleotide sequences were compared against IMGT/GENE-DB human TR gene sequences so that V and J genes could be assigned. The TCRdist pipeline was used in a later analysis to assign CDR3 sequences and most-parsimonious VDJ recombination scenarios. In a later analysis, each TCR beta chain was defined by its CDR3 amino acid sequence together with its V-gene family, and reads without a unique V-gene family were excluded. In a later analysis, 450 to 600 highly shared, low-generation-probability nucleotide sequences were removed to address suspected cross-contamination and a sequencing artifact. In a later analysis, a clonal expansion index for each public chain was calculated from normalized within-repertoire ranks of inferred template counts. A later analysis computed generation probabilities with a VDJ recombination model fitted to out-of-frame rearrangements, and checked the results against IGoR. In a later analysis, TCR-TCR, TCR-HLA and TCR-CMV co-occurrence was scored with hypergeometric tests, and a repertoire-size bias correction was applied to TCR pairs. To estimate false discovery rates, a later analysis permuted the HLA or CMV assignments 20 times. A later analysis grouped co-occurring TCRs with DBSCAN, adding TCRdist sequence similarity when clustering within HLA-allele-positive subsets. For co-occurrence clustering, repertoires with fewer than 30,000 or more than 120,000 public chains were excluded, along with five repertoires with anomalous nucleotide sharing. TCRdb's version of the immuneACCESS table is confined to in-frame rearrangements and falls short of the full clone set. An unresolved V gene accounts for under half of the shortfall where checked; the remainder is of unknown origin. That table supplies the V and J calls and clone size; D and trimming were determined from the DNA. Present in this sample are 150,000 to 200,000 clones, around 88% of which were seen just once. Together, the top ten hold about 0.85% of the sample.

The sequence came from a woman in her 30s in good health and CMV-seronegative. In this chain, TRBV4-1 is recombined with TRBJ1-3; a tentative D call is TRBD1 (5 bases match). The sample taken for sequencing was PBMCs. Here is the DNA: TGCGCCAGCAGCCAAGTTGCGGGGGTTTCTGGAAACACCATATATTTT. It encodes CASSQVAGVSGNTIYF.